Sequencing of this T cell receptor beta chain was carried out in a study of blood T cell repertoires in COVID-19. Background on the study: COVID-19 samples, acute and convalescent, were from the United States, Italy and Spain. In each case, the material was cDNA or gDNA derived from T cells, B-cell-depleted T cells, or PBMCs.

One Seattle source followed patients from active infection through their disease course. Germline CDR1 MDHEN, CDR2 SYDVKM. The CDR3 contains 12 residues. The V gene end was trimmed by 6 bases and the J gene end by 5 bases; junction bases not matched to a gene: 3. Sequenced by immunoSEQ multiplex PCR; TCRdb stores in-frame clones only, minus some. The sample includes 87,000 or so clones, over 75% of them seen just once. Sequencing used peripheral blood. This chain uses TRBV28 with TRBJ1-1, with 7 bases aligning to TRBD1. The sequence came from an elderly woman with COVID-19, enrolled during active disease. DNA of the CDR3: TGTGCCAGCAGGACAGGGATGACTGAAGCTTTCTTT. This translates into CASRTGMTEAFF.